The present T cell receptor beta chain was sequenced within a study of T-cell memory formation after mild COVID-19. CDR3 length: 13 amino acids. CDR1 is SGHTA, CDR2 FQGNSA, per germline. Trimming took 5 bases from V and 7 from J, leaving 14 bases between them. Each CDR3 protein gets one entry after TCRdb re-called the 5' RACE reads with MiXCR. The sample records more than 300,000 distinct CDR3 sequences, roughly an eighth being singletons. Sequencing input: PBMCs or a T cell subset sorted from them (not recorded which). This TCR came from a man younger than 35 who had mild COVID-19 (a few samples of this study predate the infection). Cell type and time point are not known. The rearrangement uses TRBV7-2 and TRBJ2-5, with no clear D. CDR3 DNA sequence: TGTGCCAGCAGCGCAGACATCAAGGTGACCCAGTACTTC. Protein product: CASSADIKVTQYF.